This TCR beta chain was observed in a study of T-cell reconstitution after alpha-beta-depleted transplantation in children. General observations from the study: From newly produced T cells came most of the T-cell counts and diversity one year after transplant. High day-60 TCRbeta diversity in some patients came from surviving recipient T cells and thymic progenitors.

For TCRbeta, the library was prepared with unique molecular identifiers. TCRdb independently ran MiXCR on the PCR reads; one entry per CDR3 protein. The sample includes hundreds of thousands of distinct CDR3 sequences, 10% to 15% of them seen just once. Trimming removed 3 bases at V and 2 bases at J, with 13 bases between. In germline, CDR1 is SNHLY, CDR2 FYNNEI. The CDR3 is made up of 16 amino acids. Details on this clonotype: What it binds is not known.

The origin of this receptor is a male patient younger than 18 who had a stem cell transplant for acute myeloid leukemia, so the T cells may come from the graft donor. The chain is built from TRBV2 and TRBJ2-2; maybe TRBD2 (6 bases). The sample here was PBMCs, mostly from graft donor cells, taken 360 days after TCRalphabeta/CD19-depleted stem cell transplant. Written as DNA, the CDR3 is TGTGCCAGCAGTGAGTGGGGGACTTCTAACACCGGGGAGCTGTTTTTT. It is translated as CASSEWGTSNTGELFF.